This T cell receptor beta chain was captured by sequencing in a study of blood T cell repertoires in COVID-19 (dated by TCRdb to 2018 to 2021). With respect to the entire study: The collaborator samples originated in the United States, Italy and Spain and spanned the acute and convalescent phases of COVID-19. The material from the prospective study consisted of cDNA or gDNA derived from T cells, B-cell-depleted T cells, or PBMCs. Subjects who had been exposed to COVID-19, were actively infected with it, or had recovered from it provided the deeply sampled blood TCRbeta repertoires that made up the dataset. The repertoires were released in a freely available public database meant as a resource for research on the immune response to SARS-CoV-2. Samples were obtained from the ongoing ImmuneRACE study (first 160 participants) and from about 1,300 subjects provided by 6 global collaborators. A de-identified subject ID, COVID-19 status, age in years and sex were almost always included in the sample metadata. Where HLA class I and class II types were available, the types were taken from metadata supplied by the sample provider, not from assay-based typing.

This clone was picked up one time. Its antigen specificity is not known. No quality values exist for individual bases; no much larger clone is one base distant. The immunoSEQ Assay, a bias-controlled multiplex PCR, was used to amplify TCRbeta CDR3 regions from genomic DNA. The authors processed their data as follows. Within the assay, amplification of reference gene primers was used to estimate how many nucleated cells each sample contained. To quantify the absolute abundance of each unique TCRbeta CDR3 rearrangement, sequence reads were collapsed and filtered. Productive Simpson clonality was computed per sample as the square root of Simpson's diversity index over productive rearrangements. The immuneACCESS repertoire file appears here via TCRdb, limited to in-frame rearrangements. These files lack a portion of the clones; in checked studies, under half of the deficit traces to unresolved V genes, and the cause of the others is not known. The V and J calls and clone size were taken over from that table, and D and trimming were inferred from the DNA. For this sample the table gives under 350,000 clones, of which 85% to 90% were detected only once. About 4.6% of the sample is in the top ten clones.

Overall results and qualifications from the work: The quantity of clinical and demographic metadata differed by source and by participant and was supplied without curation.

Each collaborating institution followed its own protocols to collect whole blood in K2EDTA tubes. For TCRbeta analysis, collaborators shipped samples as frozen whole blood, isolated PBMCs, or DNA extracted from either of those sample types. Material: peripheral blood. The clonotype comes from a middle-aged man with acute or convalescent COVID-19.

The sequenced DNA: TGTGCCAGCAGCCAAGATCTGAATTCACCCCTCCACTTT. Its protein reads: CASSQDLNSPLHF. The chain couples TRBV4-2 to TRBJ1-6, with the D gene not confidently named. Between the V and J ends, shortened by 0 bases and 7 bases respectively, the junction contains 4 bases. The CDR3 has 13 amino acids, counting the end cysteine and phenylalanine. Solely the CDR3 DNA is kept, with 39 bases framed from the first base. For CDR1 and CDR2, the germline V gene lists LGHNA and YNFKEQ.